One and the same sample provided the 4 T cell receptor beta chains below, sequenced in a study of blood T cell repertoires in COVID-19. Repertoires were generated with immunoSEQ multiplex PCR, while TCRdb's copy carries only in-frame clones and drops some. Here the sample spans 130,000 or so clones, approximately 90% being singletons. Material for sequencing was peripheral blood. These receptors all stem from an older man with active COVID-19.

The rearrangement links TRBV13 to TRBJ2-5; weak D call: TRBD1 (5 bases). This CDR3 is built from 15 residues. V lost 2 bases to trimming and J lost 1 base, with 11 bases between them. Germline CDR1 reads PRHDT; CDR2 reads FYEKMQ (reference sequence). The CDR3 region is CASSLFSRGQETQYF. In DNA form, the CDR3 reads TGTGCCAGCAGCTTATTTTCAAGGGGCCAAGAGACCCAGTACTTC.

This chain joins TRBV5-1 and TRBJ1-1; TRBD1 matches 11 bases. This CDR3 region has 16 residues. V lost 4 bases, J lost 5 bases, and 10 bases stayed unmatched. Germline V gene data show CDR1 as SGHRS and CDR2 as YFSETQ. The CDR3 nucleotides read TGCGCCAGCAGCCCGAGGACAGGGGGCGCCGGGACTGAAGCTTTCTTT. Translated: CASSPRTGGAGTEAFF.

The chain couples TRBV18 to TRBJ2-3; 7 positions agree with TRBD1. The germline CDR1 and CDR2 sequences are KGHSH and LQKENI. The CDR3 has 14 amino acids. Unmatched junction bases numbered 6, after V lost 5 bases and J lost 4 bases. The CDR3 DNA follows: TGTGCCAGCTCAGCACAGGGGCAAGCAGATACGCAGTATTTT. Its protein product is CASSAQGQADTQYF.

CDR3: CSVKGQGNYGYTF. Written as DNA, the CDR3 is TGCAGCGTTAAGGGACAGGGGAACTATGGCTACACCTTC. The chain carries TRBV29-1 and TRBJ1-2; 10 nucleotides line up with TRBD1. This CDR3 region has 13 residues. Looked up from germline, CDR1 is SQVTM and CDR2 is ANQGSEA. J gave up 2 bases and V 5 bases, and 2 bases lay outside the gene matches.